This T cell receptor (beta chain) emerged from a study of shared clonotypes between healthy human individuals. Background on the study: Three men and two women, aged 18 to 49, were donors. Study-level points and caveats: It was expected that sequencing depth would affect clonotype sharing among donors.

Concerning this clone: No antigen is known for it.

The CDR3 has 18 amino acids. The junction had 6 bases not matched to a gene; V was cut back by 0 bases and J by 0 bases. Germline values: CDR1 SGHAT, CDR2 FQNNGV. Authors' methods: ImmunoSEQ gave junction-only sequences without quality scores, so filtering differed. Sequenced by immunoSEQ multiplex PCR; TCRdb stores in-frame clones only, minus some. That table gives V, J and clone size, and the DNA gave D and trimming. Among about 500,000 clones listed, 75% to 80% were seen once. Material: PBMCs. The source is a woman aged 35 to 49 in good health. Some clones in this sample may be carry-over from other donors' samples. The chain joins TRBV11-2 to TRBJ2-2; 8 nucleotides align to TRBD2. The CDR3 DNA follows: TGTGCCAGCAGCTTAGAAAGTAGCGGGGCCGCGAACACCGGGGAGCTGTTTTTT. Protein: CASSLESSGAANTGELFF.